This TCR beta chain appears in the sequencing data of a study of blood T cell repertoires in COVID-19 (dated by TCRdb to the early 2020s). At the level of the whole study: Samples from collaborators originated in the United States, Italy and Spain and spanned both the acute and convalescent phases of COVID-19. The prospective study material was composed of cDNA or gDNA derived from T cells, B-cell-depleted T cells, or PBMCs. Deeply sampled blood TCRbeta repertoires from subjects exposed to, actively infected with, or recovered from COVID-19 were included in the dataset. A freely available public database, intended as a resource for researchers studying the immune response to SARS-CoV-2, is where the repertoires were released. Samples came from the ongoing ImmuneRACE study (first 160 participants) plus 1,254 subjects from 6 global collaborators. A de-identified subject ID, COVID-19 status, age in years and sex were almost always included in the sample metadata. Where available, HLA class I and class II types were obtained from metadata supplied by the sample provider rather than from assay-based typing. Findings and caveats that apply to the study as a whole: Clinical and demographic metadata were provided uncurated, with the amount varying by source and participant.

Collaborating institutions collected whole blood in K2EDTA tubes following their own protocols. Collaborator samples were shipped for TCRbeta analysis as frozen whole blood, isolated PBMCs, or DNA extracted from either sample type. TCRbeta CDR3 regions were amplified from genomic DNA by means of the immunoSEQ Assay, a bias-controlled multiplex PCR. In the paper's pipeline: The number of nucleated cells in each sample was estimated by amplification of reference gene primers within the assay. To quantify the absolute abundance of each unique TCRbeta CDR3 rearrangement, sequence reads were collapsed and filtered. For each sample, productive Simpson clonality was calculated as the square root of Simpson's diversity index over productive rearrangements. TCRdb took over this immuneACCESS table, retaining in-frame rearrangements with V and J assigned. Such tables are incomplete; in checked studies, under half of the missing clones stem from an unresolved V gene, and the remainder is unexplained. V, J and clone size are taken as reported in that table, and D and trimming were inferred from the DNA itself. The table for this sample lists approximately 190,000 clones; 65% to 85% of them were counted only once. About 5% of the sample comes from the top ten.

With respect to this clone: It lacks a known antigen. Per-base qualities were not stored, and no clone one base away is much larger.

The CDR3, from cysteine to phenylalanine, totals 11 residues. Of the read, only the CDR3 DNA is kept; its 33 bases are in frame from base 1. V and J lose 1 base and 4 bases, and a span of 4 bases separates them. The germline V gene (reference sequence) provides CDR1 DFQATT and CDR2 SNEGSKA. The receptor chain draws on TRBV20-1 and TRBJ1-2; a confident D gene designation cannot be given. The source material was peripheral blood. This TCR derives from a woman aged 25-40 years with acute or convalescent COVID-19. The nucleotides read TGCAGTGCTAGAGGCAGCTATGGCTACACCTTC. This sequence encodes CSARGSYGYTF.